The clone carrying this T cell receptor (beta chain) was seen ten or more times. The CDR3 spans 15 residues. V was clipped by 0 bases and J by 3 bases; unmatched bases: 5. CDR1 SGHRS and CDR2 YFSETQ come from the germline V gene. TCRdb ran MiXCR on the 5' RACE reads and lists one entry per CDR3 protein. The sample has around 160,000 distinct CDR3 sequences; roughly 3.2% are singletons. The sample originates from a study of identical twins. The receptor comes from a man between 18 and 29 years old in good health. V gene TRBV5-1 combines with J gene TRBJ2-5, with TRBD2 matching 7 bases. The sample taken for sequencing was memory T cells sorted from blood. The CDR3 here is CASSLVASGEETQYF. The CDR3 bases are TGCGCCAGCAGCTTGGTGGCTAGCGGCGAAGAGACCCAGTACTTC.